This TCR beta chain was obtained from a study of T cells in Graves' hyperthyroidism and ophthalmopathy. The investigators amplified TCR beta CDR3 regions from RNA transcripts. First-round RT-PCR of the TCR CDR3 relied on the HTBI primer set. TCRdb reprocessed the multiplex PCR reads with MiXCR, giving one entry per CDR3 protein. The repertoire holds around 300,000 distinct CDR3 sequences, with 20% to 30% as singletons. This clonotype was seen repeatedly, ten times or more. Germline V gene sequence: CDR1 MGHRA, CDR2 YSYEKL. The CDR3 is made up of 15 amino acids. V lost 5 bases and J lost 2, with 15 bases in between.

This receptor was identified in a man aged 40-50 years with Graves' hyperthyroidism that later progressed to Graves' ophthalmopathy. V and J are TRBV4-1 and TRBJ2-5; D might be TRBD1 (6 bases). Material for sequencing was blood. The CDR3 region has the DNA TGCGCCAGCAGCTCCCAGGGTGGACAGCAAGAGACCCAGTACTTC. Translated: CASSSQGGQQETQYF.